Sequencing of this TCR beta chain was carried out in a study of cytomegalovirus exposure and HLA in healthy donors. The germline CDR1 and CDR2 sequences are KGHSH and LQKENI. This CDR3 has 14 residues. Trimming left V 3 bases short and J 2 bases short, with 9 bases between. Nominally healthy donors were sampled, though unrecorded immune exposures were likely. General study points: In a later analysis, a genetic analysis reported fewer productive-TCR N-insertions in an Asian-associated ancestry cluster than the cohort average. Common viral pathogens seemed to be connected with several of the most significant clusters, according to a later analysis. Listed as cytomegalovirus-associated were roughly 180 TCR beta chains.

60 Vbeta and 13 Jbeta primers were used in PCR. Generated by immunoSEQ multiplex PCR, the TCRdb table keeps only in-frame clones and is missing some. The sample records under 200,000 clones, roughly four fifths being singletons. Details on this clone: What it binds is unknown.

The chain couples TRBV18 to TRBJ2-3; D call uncertain. The sample consisted of PBMCs. The sequence came from a man aged 40-50 years in good health and CMV-seropositive. In nucleotides, the CDR3 is TGTGCCAGCTCACCCATAGTACTCACAGATACGCAGTATTTT. Translated, it gives CASSPIVLTDTQYF. The full variable domain, rest sourced from reference TRBV18 and TRBJ2-3, is NAGVMQNPRHLVRRRGQEARLRCSPMKGHSHVYWYRQLPEEGLKFMVYLQKENIIDESGMPKERFSAEFPKEGPSILRIQQVVRGDSAAYFCASSPIVLTDTQYFGPGTRLTVL.